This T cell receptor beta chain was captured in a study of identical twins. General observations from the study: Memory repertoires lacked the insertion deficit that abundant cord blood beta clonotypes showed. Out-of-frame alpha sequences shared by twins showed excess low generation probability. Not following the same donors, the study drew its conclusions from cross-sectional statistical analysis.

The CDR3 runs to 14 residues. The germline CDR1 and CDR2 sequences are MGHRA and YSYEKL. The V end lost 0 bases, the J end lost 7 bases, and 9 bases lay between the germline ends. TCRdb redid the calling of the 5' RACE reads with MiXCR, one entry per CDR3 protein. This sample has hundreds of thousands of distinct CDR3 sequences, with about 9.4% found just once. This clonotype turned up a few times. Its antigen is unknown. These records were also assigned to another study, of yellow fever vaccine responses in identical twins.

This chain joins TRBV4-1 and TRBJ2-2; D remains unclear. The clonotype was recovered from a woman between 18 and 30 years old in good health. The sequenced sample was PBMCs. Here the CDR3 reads CASSQDVESGELFF. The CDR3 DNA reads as TGCGCCAGCAGCCAAGACGTGGAAAGCGGGGAGCTGTTTTTT.